This paragraph reports one TCR beta chain. Antigen: not known. This CDR3 contains 14 residues. V shed 3 bases and J shed 4 bases, with 13 bases lying between them. Germline V gives CDR1 SGDLS, CDR2 YYNGEE. This sample was included in a study of siplizumab effects on memory and regulatory T cells. General study results and limits: Siplizumab brought about a significant reduction in alloreactive sequences traceable to unstimulated CD4+ memory cells. On average, about 70% of mappable alloreactive CD4+ clones were Treg-derived under siplizumab, against 25% to 30% in controls. Proliferating siplizumab-cultured Tregs lacked confirmed suppressive function. Naive T cells looked more diverse than memory cells, and they looked like major contributors to the alloresponse.

Here immunoSEQ multiplex PCR was the method, and the copy in TCRdb shows in-frame clones only, minus some. The sample carries about 120,000 clones, approximately 94% recorded once. This TCR came from a human donor in good health. J is TRBJ1-2 and V is TRBV9; weak D call: TRBD1 (6 bases). Sequencing was performed on non-Treg CD4+ T cells sorted from blood. Here the CDR3 reads CASSAPSRGYGYTF. The CDR3, as DNA: TGTGCCAGCAGCGCCCCATCCAGGGGCTATGGCTACACCTTC. The complete variable domain, with remaining parts taken from reference TRBV9 and TRBJ1-2, reads DSGVTQTPKHLITATGQRVTLRCSPRSGDLSVYWYQQSLDQGLQFLIQYYNGEERAKGNILERFSAQQFPDLHSELNLSSLELGDSALYFCASSAPSRGYGYTFGSGTRLTVV.